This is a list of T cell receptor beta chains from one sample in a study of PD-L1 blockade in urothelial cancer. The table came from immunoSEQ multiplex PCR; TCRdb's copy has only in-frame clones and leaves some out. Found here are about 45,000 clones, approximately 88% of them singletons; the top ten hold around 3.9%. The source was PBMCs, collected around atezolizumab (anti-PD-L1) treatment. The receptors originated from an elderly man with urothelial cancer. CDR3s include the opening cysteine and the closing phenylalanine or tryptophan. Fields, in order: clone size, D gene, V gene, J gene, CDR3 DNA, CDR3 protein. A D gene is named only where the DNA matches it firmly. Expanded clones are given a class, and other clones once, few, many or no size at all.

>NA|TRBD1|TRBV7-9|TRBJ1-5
TGTGCCAGCAGCCATGTCCGGGGACAGGGGGCTTTTAGCAATCAGCCCCAGCATTTT
CASSHVRGQGAFSNQPQHF
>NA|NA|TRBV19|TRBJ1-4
TGTGCCAGTACCGTGCCCCGAGGGGGTTCTGAAAAACTGTTTTTT
CASTVPRGGSEKLFF
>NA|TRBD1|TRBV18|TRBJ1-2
TGTGCCAGCTCACCCCAGGGGGATTATGGCTACACCTTC
CASSPQGDYGYTF
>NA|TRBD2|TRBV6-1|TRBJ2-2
TGTGCCAGCCGGCGGGAGGAGGAGCTGTTTTTT
CASRREEELFF
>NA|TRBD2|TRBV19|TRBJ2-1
TGTGCCAGTAGTATAGGGCTAGCGGGAAATGAGCAGTTCTTC
CASSIGLAGNEQFF
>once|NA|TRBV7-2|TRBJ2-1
TGTGCCAGCAGCTTAGGAGGGACTCGCTGGGGGGAGCAGTTCTTC
CASSLGGTRWGEQFF
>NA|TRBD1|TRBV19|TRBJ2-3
TGTGGAACAGGGGAGACAGATACGCAGTATTTT
CGTGETDTQYF
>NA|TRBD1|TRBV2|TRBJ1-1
TGTGCCAGCGGGGGGACAGGCCCTGAAGCTTTCTTT
CASGGTGPEAFF
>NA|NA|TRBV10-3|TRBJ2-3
TGTGCCATCAGAGGGGACTCCCTTAGCACAGATACGCAGTATTTT
CAIRGDSLSTDTQYF
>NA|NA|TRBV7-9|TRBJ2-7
TGTGCCAGCAGCTTATCTACCGGGGGCGGGTCGGGAGGCTACGAGCAGTACTTC
CASSLSTGGGSGGYEQYF
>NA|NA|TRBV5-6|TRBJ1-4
TGTGCCAGCAGAACTCTAACGGGAACTAATGAAAAACTGTTTTTT
CASRTLTGTNEKLFF
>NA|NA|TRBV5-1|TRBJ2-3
TGCGCCAGCAGCTTGGTTGCGGGCACAGATACGCAGTATTTT
CASSLVAGTDTQYF
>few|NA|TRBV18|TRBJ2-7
TGTGCCAGCTCACAATCGCCAGGGGGAGGCGAGCAGTACTTC
CASSQSPGGGEQYF
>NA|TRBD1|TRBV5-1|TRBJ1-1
TGCGCCAGCAGCTTGGCCCGTCAGGGGGCTGACACTGAAGCTTTCTTT
CASSLARQGADTEAFF
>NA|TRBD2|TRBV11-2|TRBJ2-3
TGTGCCAGCAGCTTAGCCGGACTAGGCCAAACAGATACGCAGTATTTT
CASSLAGLGQTDTQYF
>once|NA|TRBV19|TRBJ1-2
TGTGCCAGTAGTATAGAAGGAAGCCGGGAGAAACGAGTCCGAGGCTACACCTTC
CASSIEGSREKRVRGYTF
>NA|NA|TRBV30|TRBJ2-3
TGTGCCTGGACCGCGGGAAGCACAGATACGCAGTATTTT
CAWTAGSTDTQYF
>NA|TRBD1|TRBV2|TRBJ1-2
TGTGCCAGCAACCCTCAGGGGGAATCTAACTATGGCTACACCTTC
CASNPQGESNYGYTF
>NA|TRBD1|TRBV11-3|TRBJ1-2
TGTGCCAGCAGGGATGGGACAGCCTATGGCTACACCTTC
CASRDGTAYGYTF
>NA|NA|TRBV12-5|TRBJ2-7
TGTGCTAGTGGTTTCGCCGGGACTCCATACGAGCAGTACTTC
CASGFAGTPYEQYF
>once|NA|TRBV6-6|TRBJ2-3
TGTGCCAGCAGTTACACTTCTAGCACAGATACGCAGTATTTT
CASSYTSSTDTQYF
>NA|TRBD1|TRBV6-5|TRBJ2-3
TGTGCCAGCAGTAGACAGGGGGCAGGGACAGATACGCAGTATTTT
CASSRQGAGTDTQYF
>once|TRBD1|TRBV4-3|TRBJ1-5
TGCGCCAGCAGCCAAGATCTATTAGGGACAGGGGTTGTGAGGGATCAGCCCCAGCATTTT
CASSQDLLGTGVVRDQPQHF
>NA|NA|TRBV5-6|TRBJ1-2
TGTGCCAGCTCTAAGACGTCCGGGACACATTTAAGGGGCTACACCTTC
CASSKTSGTHLRGYTF
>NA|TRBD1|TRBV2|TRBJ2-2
TGTGCCAGCAGTCGGACAGGGGGGGAGCTGTTTTTT
CASSRTGGELFF
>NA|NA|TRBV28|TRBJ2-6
TGTGCCAGCAGACCACTGTGGGTGGGGGGATCTGGGGCCAACGTCCTGACTTTC
CASRPLWVGGSGANVLTF
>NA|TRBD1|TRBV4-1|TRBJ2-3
TGCGCCAGCAGCCCGAAGAAGGACAGGCCAATCAGCACAGATACGCAGTATTTT
CASSPKKDRPISTDTQYF
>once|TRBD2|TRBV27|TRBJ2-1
TGTGCCAGCAGTTTTCGACTAGCCCACCACGGCTCCTACAATGAGCAGTTCTTC
CASSFRLAHHGSYNEQFF
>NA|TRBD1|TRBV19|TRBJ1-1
TGTGCCAGTAGTATGGGACAGGGTGTCCGTGAAGCTTTCTTT
CASSMGQGVREAFF
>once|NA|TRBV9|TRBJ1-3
TGTGCCAGCAGCGCAACCGGGACAAGCTCTGGAAACACCATATATTTT
CASSATGTSSGNTIYF
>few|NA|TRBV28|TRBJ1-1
TGTGCCAGCAGGACAGGCCATGAAGCTTTCTTT
CASRTGHEAFF
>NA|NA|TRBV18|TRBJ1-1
TGTGCCAGCTCACCGGCAGTCATGAACACTGAAGCTTTCTTT
CASSPAVMNTEAFF
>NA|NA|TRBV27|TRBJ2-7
TGTGCCAGCAGTTTAAACGGGATGTCCTACGAGCAGTACTTC
CASSLNGMSYEQYF
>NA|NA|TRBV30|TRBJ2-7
TGTGCCTGGGCCTTTTCTCGGGACAAGCAGTACTTC
CAWAFSRDKQYF
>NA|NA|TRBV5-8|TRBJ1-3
TGTGCCAGCAGCCCCCAGTGGGCATCTGGAAACACCATATATTTT
CASSPQWASGNTIYF